This T cell receptor (beta chain) emerged from a study of metastatic and nonmetastatic thyroid tumors. For the study at large: Comparison of repertoires was carried out across blood and tumor or nodule tissue from malignant and benign thyroid patients. General study results and limits: The reported finding was significantly higher TCR beta diversity in malignant thyroid tumors relative to benign nodules, in blood and tumor.

This clone came up a few times. Its antigen is as yet unknown. Germline lookup yields CDR1 SGHTA and CDR2 FQGNSA. J was trimmed by 4 bases and V by 6 bases; bases with no gene match: 10. The CDR3 has 15 residues. In the authors' methods: In papillary thyroid cancer, a distant-metastasis classifier was built using CDR3 differences across clinicopathological groups. With MiXCR, TCRdb reprocessed the PCR reads. TCRdb, not the original authors, processed these V and J calls. Of fewer than 6,500 clones in the sample, 30% to 35% were seen once. Before thyroid surgery, none of the patients had received any treatment.

Sample: adjacent normal tissue. The sequence was collected from a female donor with papillary thyroid cancer or a benign thyroid nodule (not recorded which). Some clones in this sample may be carry-over from other donors' samples. The V call is TRBV7-2, the J call TRBJ2-7, with 9 bases matching TRBD1. The CDR3 DNA follows: TGTGCCAGCAGTTTAACAGGGGGCAGTGGGTACGAGCAGTACTTC. This translates into CASSLTGGSGYEQYF.